This record concerns one T cell receptor beta chain sequence. Its specificity is unknown. J was trimmed by 6 bases and V by 7 bases; bases with no gene match: 10. In germline, CDR1 is LNHDA, CDR2 SQIVND (reference sequence). This CDR3 is 14 amino acids long. This record comes from a study of a mutant IDH1 vaccine in newly diagnosed glioma. Turning to the study itself: Vaccines began 4-6 weeks after radiotherapy alone, or with temozolomide cycles. Former treatment meant radiotherapy, temozolomide, or both; the majority had gotten both. Overall study findings and caveats: With respect to changes in top peripheral T cell clonotypes, pseudoprogression seemed unrelated.

Assay used: immunoSEQ multiplex PCR; TCRdb lists only in-frame clones, some missing. The sample has under 50,000 clones, 85% to 95% seen once. Time point specified: week 23, last vaccination. With topical imiquimod, each dose of the vaccine consisted of 300 ug of mutant IDH1 20-mer peptide. The source is a man aged 45-65 years with glioma. Sequencing used PBMCs, obtained from a glioma patient whose treatment included an IDH1 peptide vaccine. The chain combines TRBV19 with TRBJ1-2; 8 bases line up with TRBD1. This CDR3 reads CASNPQDRANGYTF. In nucleotides, the CDR3 is TGTGCCAGTAATCCCCAGGACAGGGCAAATGGCTACACCTTC. Full variable domain (missing parts from reference TRBV19 and TRBJ1-2): DGGITQSPKYLFRKEGQNVTLSCEQNLNHDAMYWYRQDPGQGLRLIYYSQIVNDFQKGDIAEGYSVSREKKESFPLTVTSAQKNPTAFYLCASNPQDRANGYTFGSGTRLTVV.